What follows are 13 T cell receptor beta chains derived from one specimen sequenced in a study of control samples from healthy donors and cancer patients. Sequencing used immunoSEQ multiplex PCR; TCRdb keeps in-frame clones, though not all of them. The repertoire holds under 75,000 clones, around nine tenths seen once, with approximately 1.2% in the top ten. The material sequenced was PBMCs. All receptors come from a woman aged 45-60 years with colorectal cancer.

Within the sample, this clone is medium-sized. V usage is TRBV18 and J usage is TRBJ1-5; a possible D gene is TRBD1 (5 bases). The germline CDR1 and CDR2 sequences are KGHSH and LQKENI. The CDR3 is 15 amino acids. The V and J ends lost 3 bases and 8 bases respectively, with 17 bases between them. Here the CDR3 reads CASSPRRGEREPQHF. Written as DNA, the CDR3 is TGTGCCAGCTCACCTCGTCGGGGGGAAAGGGAGCCCCAGCATTTT.

This clone showed up just once. The CDR3 loop reads CATSSIPGLAGVGHNEQFF. The CDR3 bases are TGTGCCACCAGTAGTATACCGGGACTAGCGGGAGTGGGCCACAATGAGCAGTTCTTC. V is TRBV24-1 and J is TRBJ2-1; 14 bases map to TRBD2. CDR3 length: 19 residues. Unmatched junction bases numbered 14, after V lost 6 bases and J lost 5 bases. The germline V gene has CDR1 KGHDR and CDR2 SFDVKD.

This clone is a singleton in its sample. The CDR3: CASSQDPPRMNTEAFF. For the CDR3, the DNA is TGCGCCAGCAGCCAAGATCCACCGCGAATGAACACTGAAGCTTTCTTT. This rearrangement joins TRBV4-1 to TRBJ1-1; no clear D. Trimming shortened V by 0 bases and J by 0 bases, and 11 bases separated the two germline ends. CDR3 length: 16 residues. Germline V lookup: CDR1 MGHRA, CDR2 YSYEKL.

V usage is TRBV3-1 (or the pseudogene TRBV3-2) and J usage is TRBJ1-1; TRBD1 is a possible D gene (5 bases). Trimming took 6 bases from V and 6 from J, leaving 17 bases between them. Per the germline V gene, CDR1 is LGHDT and CDR2 is YNNKEL (reference sequence). The CDR3 contains 14 residues. The DNA of the CDR3 is TGTGCCAGCAGTCCCGACGCGGGGGGGGCTGAAGCTTTCTTT. This sequence encodes CASSPDAGGAEAFF.

The chain links TRBV6-5 to TRBJ1-4; 8 bases fit TRBD1. This CDR3 region has 14 residues. CDR1 and CDR2 from the germline V gene are MNHEY and SVGAGI. The J segment lost 7 bases and the V segment lost 5 bases, leaving 6 bases of the junction unmatched. DNA of the CDR3: TGTGCCAGCAGTAGAGACAGGGGTGGTGAAAAACTGTTTTTT. As protein: CASSRDRGGEKLFF.

The rearrangement joins TRBV5-4 to TRBJ1-4, with a possible D match to TRBD1 (5 bases). Germline CDR1 is SGHNT and CDR2 is YYREEE (reference sequence). This CDR3 is 14 amino acids long. Trimming cost V 5 bases and J 2 bases, with 10 bases left between them. In DNA form, the CDR3 reads TGTGCCAGCAGACCGGGACCCACTAATGAAAAACTGTTTTTT. Encoded protein: CASRPGPTNEKLFF.

The chain uses TRBV19 and TRBJ1-1; 8 bases fit TRBD1. The CDR3 runs 15 residues. The germline gives CDR1 LNHDA, CDR2 SQIVND (reference sequence). V lost 5 bases, J lost 3 bases, and 8 bases stayed unmatched. Here the CDR3 reads CASSLLDRGDTEAFF. CDR3 in DNA: TGTGCCAGTAGTCTCCTCGACAGGGGAGACACTGAAGCTTTCTTT.

The chain links TRBV7-3 to TRBJ1-2; unclear D gene. The ends were cut back, 1 base at V and 3 bases at J, with 6 bases in the middle. This CDR3 is 13 amino acids long. Germline CDR1 and CDR2: SGHTA and FQGTGA. CDR3 protein: CASSLNGDYGYTF. The CDR3 DNA reads TGTGCCAGCAGCTTAAATGGCGACTATGGCTACACCTTC.

The CDR3 DNA is TGCGCCAGCAGCTGGAACCAGGGGACCCCTGAAGCTTTCTTT. Protein: CASSWNQGTPEAFF. The chain uses TRBV5-1 and TRBJ1-1; D possibly corresponds to TRBD1 (6 bases). Per the germline V gene, CDR1 is SGHRS and CDR2 is YFSETQ. Trimming cost V 3 bases and J 6 bases, with 15 bases left between them. This CDR3 contains 14 residues.

The chain combines TRBV6-5 with TRBJ1-5, with no clear D. There are 15 residues in the CDR3. Germline loops: CDR1 MNHEY, CDR2 SVGAGI. V gave up 0 bases and J gave up 6 bases, with 12 bases separating them. The CDR3 sequence: CASSYSRRRGQPQHF. The CDR3 DNA reads as TGTGCCAGCAGTTACTCCCGGAGACGGGGTCAGCCCCAGCATTTT.

The chain links TRBV7-9 to TRBJ2-7; D remains ambiguous. The CDR3 consists of 13 residues. Germline-derived CDR1 and CDR2 are SEHNR and FQNEAQ (reference sequence). V was trimmed by 5 bases and J by 3 bases, leaving 11 bases between them. CDR3 in amino acids: CASSRGSYYEQYF. The DNA of the CDR3 is TGTGCCAGCAGCCGAGGTAGTTACTACGAGCAGTACTTC.

This clone came up once. The chain is built from TRBV7-8 and TRBJ1-1, with a weak D call TRBD1 (6 bases). CDR1 is SGHVS and CDR2 is FQNEAQ in the germline V gene. V lost 1 base and J lost 3, with 15 bases in between. This CDR3 is 16 amino acids long. In DNA form, the CDR3 reads TGTGCCAGCAGCTTAGTTCGGGGGCGAGGGGACACTGAAGCTTTCTTT. It translates to CASSLVRGRGDTEAFF.

The CDR3 coding sequence is TGTGCCAGCAGTTACGCAGGTTTCAGGGAGACCCAGTACTTC. Translation: CASSYAGFRETQYF. The chain employs TRBV6-5 and TRBJ2-5; D is unresolved. The CDR3 has 14 amino acids. V was clipped by 2 bases and J by 5 bases, with 12 bases between them. Germline V gene lookup returns CDR1 MNHEY and CDR2 SVGAGI.